The entry that follows covers one T cell receptor beta chain sequence. Study processing details: Estimated nucleated cell counts came from reference gene primer amplification. Sequencing was performed with immunoSEQ multiplex PCR; in TCRdb, only in-frame clones are kept and a portion is missing. V, J and clone size derive from that table, while D and trimming were established from the DNA sequence. The sample carries 110,000 or so clones, approximately 80% recorded once. The data are from a study of blood T cell repertoires in COVID-19. The overall study: Whether acute or convalescent, the COVID-19 samples came from the United States, Italy and Spain. PBMCs, B-cell-depleted T cells, or T cells provided the cDNA or gDNA that made up the material.

The sequencing input was peripheral blood. The sequence was obtained from a woman in her 40s with acute or convalescent COVID-19.

The chain's CDR3 is CASSLGQSDTQYF. The CDR3 nucleotides read TGTGCCAGCAGCTTGGGACAATCGGATACGCAGTATTTT. The chain couples TRBV13 to TRBJ2-3; tentatively, D is TRBD1 (6 bases). The germline gives CDR1 PRHDT, CDR2 FYEKMQ (reference sequence). This CDR3 comprises 13 residues. V was trimmed by 3 bases and J by 6 bases, leaving 10 bases between them. Supplemented by reference TRBV13 and TRBJ2-3, the full variable domain reads AAGVIQSPRHLIKEKRETATLKCYPIPRHDTVYWYQQGPGQDPQFLISFYEKMQSDKGSIPDRFSAQQFSDYHSELNMSSLELGDSALYFCASSLGQSDTQYFGPGTRLTVL.